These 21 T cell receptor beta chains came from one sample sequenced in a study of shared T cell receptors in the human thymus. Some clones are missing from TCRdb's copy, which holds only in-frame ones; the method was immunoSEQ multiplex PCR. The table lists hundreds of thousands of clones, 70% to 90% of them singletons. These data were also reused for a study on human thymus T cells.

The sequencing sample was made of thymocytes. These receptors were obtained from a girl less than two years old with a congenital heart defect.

The CDR3 loop reads CSVANGDREEGCNEKLFF. The CDR3, as DNA: TGCAGCGTTGCGAACGGGGACAGGGAAGAGGGATGTAATGAAAAACTGTTTTTT. V gene TRBV29-1 combines with J gene TRBJ1-4, with 9 positions matching TRBD1. This CDR3 is built from 18 residues. In germline, CDR1 is SQVTM, CDR2 ANQGSEA. J gave up 4 bases and V 4 bases, and 16 bases lay outside the gene matches.

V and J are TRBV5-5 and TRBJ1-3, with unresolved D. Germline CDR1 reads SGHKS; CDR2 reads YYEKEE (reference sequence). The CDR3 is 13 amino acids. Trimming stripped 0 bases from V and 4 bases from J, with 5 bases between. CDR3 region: CASSLGEGNTIYF. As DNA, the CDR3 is TGTGCCAGCAGCTTGGGCGAGGGAAACACCATATATTTT.

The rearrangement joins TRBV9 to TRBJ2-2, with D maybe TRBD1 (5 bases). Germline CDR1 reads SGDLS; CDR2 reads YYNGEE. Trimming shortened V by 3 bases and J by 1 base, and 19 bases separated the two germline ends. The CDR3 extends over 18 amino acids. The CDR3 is CASSGITRVVQNTGELFF. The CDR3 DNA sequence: TGTGCCAGCAGCGGAATAACCAGGGTAGTGCAGAACACCGGGGAGCTGTTTTTT. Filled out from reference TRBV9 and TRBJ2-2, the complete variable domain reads DSGVTQTPKHLITATGQRVTLRCSPRSGDLSVYWYQQSLDQGLQFLIQYYNGEERAKGNILERFSAQQFPDLHSELNLSSLELGDSALYFCASSGITRVVQNTGELFFGEGSRLTVL.

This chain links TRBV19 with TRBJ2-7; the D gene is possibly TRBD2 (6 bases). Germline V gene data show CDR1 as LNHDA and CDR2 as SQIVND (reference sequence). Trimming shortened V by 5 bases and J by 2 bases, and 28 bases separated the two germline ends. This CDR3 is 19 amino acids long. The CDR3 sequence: CASSREPQPGYLKTYEQYF. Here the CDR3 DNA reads TGTGCCAGTAGTCGGGAGCCTCAACCGGGATATCTAAAAACCTACGAGCAGTACTTC. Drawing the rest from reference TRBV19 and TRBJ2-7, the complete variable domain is DGGITQSPKYLFRKEGQNVTLSCEQNLNHDAMYWYRQDPGQGLRLIYYSQIVNDFQKGDIAEGYSVSREKKESFPLTVTSAQKNPTAFYLCASSREPQPGYLKTYEQYFGPGTRLTVT.

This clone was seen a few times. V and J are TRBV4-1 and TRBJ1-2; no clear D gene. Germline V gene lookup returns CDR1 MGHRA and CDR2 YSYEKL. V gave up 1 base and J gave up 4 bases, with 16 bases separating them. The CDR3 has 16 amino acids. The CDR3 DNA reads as TGCGCCAGCAGCCAAGGAGGCAAGGATGTCGGCTATGGCTACACCTTC. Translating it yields CASSQGGKDVGYGYTF.

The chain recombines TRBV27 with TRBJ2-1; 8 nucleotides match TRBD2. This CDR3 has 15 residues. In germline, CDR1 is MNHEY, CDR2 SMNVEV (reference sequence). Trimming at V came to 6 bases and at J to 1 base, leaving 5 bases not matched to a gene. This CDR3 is CASRLKRGSYNEQFF. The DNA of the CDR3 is TGTGCCAGCAGACTCAAGCGGGGGTCCTACAATGAGCAGTTCTTC.

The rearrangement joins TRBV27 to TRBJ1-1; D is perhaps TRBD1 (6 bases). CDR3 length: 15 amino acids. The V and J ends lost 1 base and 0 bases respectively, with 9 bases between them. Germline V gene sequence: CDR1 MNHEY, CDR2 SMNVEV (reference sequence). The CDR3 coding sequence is TGTGCCAGCAGTTTATATAGACAGGTGAACACTGAAGCTTTCTTT. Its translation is CASSLYRQVNTEAFF.

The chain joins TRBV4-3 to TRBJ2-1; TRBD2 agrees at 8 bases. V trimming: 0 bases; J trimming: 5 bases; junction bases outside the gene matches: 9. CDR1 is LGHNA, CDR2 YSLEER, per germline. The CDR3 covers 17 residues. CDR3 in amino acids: CASSQDSTGGLNNEQFF. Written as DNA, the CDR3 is TGCGCCAGCAGCCAAGATAGTACGGGGGGGCTTAACAATGAGCAGTTCTTC.

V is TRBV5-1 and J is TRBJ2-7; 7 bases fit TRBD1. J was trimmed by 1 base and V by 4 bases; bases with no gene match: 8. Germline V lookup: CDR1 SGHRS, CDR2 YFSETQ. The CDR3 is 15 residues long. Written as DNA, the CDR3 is TGCGCCAGCAGCCCAAAGGACAGGAAGTCCTACGAGCAGTACTTC. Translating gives CASSPKDRKSYEQYF. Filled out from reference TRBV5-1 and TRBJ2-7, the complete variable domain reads KAGVTQTPRYLIKTRGQQVTLSCSPISGHRSVSWYQQTPGQGLQFLFEYFSETQRNKGNFPGRFSGRQFSNSRSEMNVSTLELGDSALYLCASSPKDRKSYEQYFGPGTRLTVT.

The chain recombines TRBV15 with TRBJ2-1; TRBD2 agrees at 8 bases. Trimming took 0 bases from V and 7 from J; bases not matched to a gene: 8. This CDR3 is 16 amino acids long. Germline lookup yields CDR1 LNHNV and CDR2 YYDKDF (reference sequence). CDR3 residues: CATSREERGSVNEQFF. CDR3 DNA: TGTGCCACCAGCAGAGAAGAGCGGGGGAGTGTAAATGAGCAGTTCTTC.

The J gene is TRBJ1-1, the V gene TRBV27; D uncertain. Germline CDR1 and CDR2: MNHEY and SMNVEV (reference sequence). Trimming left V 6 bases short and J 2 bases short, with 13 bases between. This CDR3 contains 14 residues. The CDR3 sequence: CASSPSRYNTEAFF. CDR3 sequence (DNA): TGTGCCAGCAGCCCTAGCCGTTATAACACTGAAGCTTTCTTT.

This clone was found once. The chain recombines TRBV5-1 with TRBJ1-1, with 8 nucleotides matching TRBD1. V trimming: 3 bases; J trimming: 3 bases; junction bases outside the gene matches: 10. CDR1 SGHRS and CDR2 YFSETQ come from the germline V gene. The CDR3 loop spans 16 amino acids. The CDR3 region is CASSSGTGPRDTEAFF. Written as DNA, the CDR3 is TGCGCCAGCAGCTCGGGGACAGGACCAAGGGACACTGAAGCTTTCTTT. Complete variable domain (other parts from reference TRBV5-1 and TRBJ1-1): KAGVTQTPRYLIKTRGQQVTLSCSPISGHRSVSWYQQTPGQGLQFLFEYFSETQRNKGNFPGRFSGRQFSNSRSEMNVSTLELGDSALYLCASSSGTGPRDTEAFFGQGTRLTVV.

CDR3 protein: CASRFEESGYTGELFF. In DNA, the CDR3 is TGTGCCAGCAGATTTGAGGAAAGCGGCTACACCGGGGAGCTGTTTTTT. V gene TRBV28 combines with J gene TRBJ2-2, with a possible D match to TRBD2 (5 bases). V lost 6 bases, J lost 3 bases, and 17 bases lay in between. Germline V gene lookup returns CDR1 MDHEN and CDR2 SYDVKM. There are 16 residues in the CDR3.

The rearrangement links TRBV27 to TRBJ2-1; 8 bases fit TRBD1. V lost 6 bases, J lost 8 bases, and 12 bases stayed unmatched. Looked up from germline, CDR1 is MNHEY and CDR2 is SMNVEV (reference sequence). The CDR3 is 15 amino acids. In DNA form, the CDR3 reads TGTGCCAGCAGGCAAAGTTCGACAGGGGTACATGAGCAGTTCTTC. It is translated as CASRQSSTGVHEQFF.

The CDR3 DNA reads TGTGCCAGCTTTTATGAAAGGGGAAACACTGAAGCTTTCTTT. Translating it yields CASFYERGNTEAFF. The chain couples TRBV11-2 to TRBJ1-1; perhaps TRBD1 as D (5 bases). The CDR3 is 14 residues long. Germline CDR1 and CDR2: SGHAT and FQNNGV. Deletions cut 8 bases from V and 2 bases from J, with 15 bases between. Full variable domain (rest looked up from reference TRBV11-2 and TRBJ1-1): EAGVAQSPRYKIIEKRQSVAFWCNPISGHATLYWYQQILGQGPKLLIQFQNNGVVDDSQLPKDRFSAERLKGVDSTLKIQPAKLEDSAVYLCASFYERGNTEAFFGQGTRLTVV.

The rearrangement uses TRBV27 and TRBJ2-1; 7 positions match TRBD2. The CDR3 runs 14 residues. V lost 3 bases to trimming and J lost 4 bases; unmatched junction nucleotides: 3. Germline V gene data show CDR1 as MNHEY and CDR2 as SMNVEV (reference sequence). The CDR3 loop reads CASSFWGGYNEQFF. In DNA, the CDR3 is TGTGCCAGCAGTTTTTGGGGGGGATACAATGAGCAGTTCTTC.

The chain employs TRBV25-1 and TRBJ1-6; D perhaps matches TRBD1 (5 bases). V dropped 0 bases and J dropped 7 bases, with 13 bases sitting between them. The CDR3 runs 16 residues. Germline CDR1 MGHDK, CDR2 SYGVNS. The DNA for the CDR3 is TGTGCCAGCAGTGAATATACAGGCAGGGCGAATTCACCCCTCCACTTT. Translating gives CASSEYTGRANSPLHF.

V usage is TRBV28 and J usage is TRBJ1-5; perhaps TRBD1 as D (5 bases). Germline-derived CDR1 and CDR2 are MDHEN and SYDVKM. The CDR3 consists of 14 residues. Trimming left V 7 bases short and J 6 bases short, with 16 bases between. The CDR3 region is CASIRQGDRQPQHF. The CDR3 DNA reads TGTGCCAGCATCCGGCAGGGTGATCGTCAGCCCCAGCATTTT.

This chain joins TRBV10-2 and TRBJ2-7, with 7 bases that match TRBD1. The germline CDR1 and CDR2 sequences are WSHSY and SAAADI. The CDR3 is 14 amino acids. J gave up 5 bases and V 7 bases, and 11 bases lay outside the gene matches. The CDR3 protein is CASKGQNKRHEQYF. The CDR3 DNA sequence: TGCGCCAGCAAGGGACAGAACAAACGCCACGAGCAGTACTTC.

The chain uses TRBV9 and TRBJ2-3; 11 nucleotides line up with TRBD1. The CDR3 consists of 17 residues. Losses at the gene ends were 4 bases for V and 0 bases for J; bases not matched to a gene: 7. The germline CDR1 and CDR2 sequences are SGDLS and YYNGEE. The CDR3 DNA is TGTGCCAGCAGCCCCCGGACAGGGGGCCCTAGCACAGATACGCAGTATTTT. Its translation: CASSPRTGGPSTDTQYF.

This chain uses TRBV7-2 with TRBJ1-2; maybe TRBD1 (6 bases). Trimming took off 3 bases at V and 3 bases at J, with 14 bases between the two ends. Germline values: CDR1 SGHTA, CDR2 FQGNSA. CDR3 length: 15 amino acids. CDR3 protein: CASSFGQFRDYGYTF. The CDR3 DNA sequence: TGTGCCAGCAGCTTCGGACAGTTTAGAGACTATGGCTACACCTTC.